This TCR beta chain stems from a study of patients and donors after allogeneic stem cell transplantation. TCRdb called the RT-PCR reads again in MiXCR, with one record for every CDR3 protein. The sample lists about 230,000 distinct CDR3 sequences; over 12% were seen once. This CDR3 contains 13 residues. The germline gives CDR1 LNHNV, CDR2 YYDKDF (reference sequence). V was clipped by 4 bases and J by 2 bases, with 7 bases between them. The source material was blood, either unsorted or a sorted T cell fraction (not recorded which). The TCR originated in a human donor who was either an allogeneic HSCT recipient or a stem cell or donor lymphocyte infusion donor (not recorded which). It is not recorded whose cells these are; they may come from a transplant donor. The V and J genes are TRBV15 and TRBJ2-3; D is perhaps TRBD2 (5 bases). The CDR3 spells CATSTSYTDTQYF. The CDR3 DNA is TGTGCCACCAGCACTAGCTACACAGATACGCAGTATTTT.